This passage covers 29 T cell receptor beta chains from one sample sequenced in a study of shared clonotypes between healthy human individuals. Clones were read by immunoSEQ multiplex PCR, and TCRdb kept only the in-frame ones, dropping some. The sample lists about 700,000 clones; about 74% were seen once. Sample: memory CD4+ T cells sorted from blood. Subset specified: CD45RA-negative fraction. These receptors were taken from a woman in her twenties or thirties in good health.

The rearrangement joins TRBV7-2 to TRBJ2-7; a possible D gene is TRBD2 (6 bases). This CDR3 has 14 residues. V was shortened by 1 base and J by 6 bases, with 13 bases between the two germline ends. Germline CDR1 and CDR2: SGHTA and FQGNSA. CDR3 amino acids: CASSLGGLRGEQYF. In nucleotides, the CDR3 is TGTGCCAGCAGCTTAGGGGGACTCCGGGGCGAGCAGTACTTC.

As regards this clone: Other DNA sequences from this sample encode an identical CDR3 as well. The gene calls are TRBV6-6 and TRBJ1-1; D remains unclear. The CDR3 is 13 residues long. Per germline, CDR1 MNHNY and CDR2 SVGAGI (reference sequence). V was clipped by 2 bases and J by 1 base, with 5 bases between them. In DNA, the CDR3 is TGTGCCAGCAGTTACCTATCGAACACTGAAGCTTTCTTT. It translates to CASSYLSNTEAFF.

The chain uses TRBV18 and TRBJ1-2; D uncertain. V lost 7 bases to trimming and J lost 6 bases, with 21 bases between them. CDR3 length: 15 residues. From germline, CDR1 is KGHSH and CDR2 LQKENI. The CDR3 DNA follows: TGTGCCAGCTTTTATACAGCGAGTATTTTGAATGGCTACACCTTC. Translated, it gives CASFYTASILNGYTF.

This clone is a singleton in its sample. The V gene is TRBV13, the J gene TRBJ2-1, with 8 positions matching TRBD2. This CDR3 comprises 14 residues. V dropped 5 bases and J dropped 7; count of bases not matched to a gene: 7. The V gene's germline CDR1 is PRHDT and CDR2 FYEKMQ (reference sequence). Here the CDR3 DNA reads TGTGCCAGCAGCCATCAGCGGGGGAAAAATGAGCAGTTCTTC. Encoded protein: CASSHQRGKNEQFF.

A single count supports this clone. V and J are TRBV19 and TRBJ2-7; weak D call: TRBD1 (6 bases). V lost 7 bases and J lost 3, with 13 bases in between. Germline CDR1 is LNHDA and CDR2 is SQIVND (reference sequence). This CDR3 comprises 13 residues. CDR3 in amino acids: CASNPDSSYEQYF. The DNA of the CDR3 is TGTGCCAGTAATCCGGACAGTAGCTACGAGCAGTACTTC.

The V and J genes are TRBV5-1 and TRBJ2-3, with 9 bases lining up with TRBD2. The CDR3 totals 15 residues. In germline, CDR1 is SGHRS, CDR2 YFSETQ. With 5 bases clipped from V and 0 bases from J, the junction kept 4 bases outside the gene matches. The chain's CDR3 is CASRREGHSTDTQYF. The CDR3 bases are TGCGCCAGCAGGCGGGAGGGCCACAGCACAGATACGCAGTATTTT.

This clone has only a few counts. The chain links TRBV9 to TRBJ1-1, with TRBD1 matching over 7 bases. The CDR3 contains 15 residues. Germline V gene lookup returns CDR1 SGDLS and CDR2 YYNGEE. With 3 bases clipped from V and 2 bases from J, the junction kept 7 bases outside the gene matches. The CDR3 loop reads CASSDRQGVNTEAFF. CDR3 DNA sequence: TGTGCCAGCAGCGACCGACAGGGAGTAAACACTGAAGCTTTCTTT.

This clone was counted between two and nine times. The chain joins TRBV19 to TRBJ1-2; TRBD1 aligns across 8 bases. The germline gives CDR1 LNHDA, CDR2 SQIVND (reference sequence). This CDR3 comprises 14 residues. Unmatched junction bases numbered 8, after V lost 7 bases and J lost 4 bases. CDR3 sequence: CASIPGGLGYGYTF. In nucleotides, the CDR3 is TGTGCCAGTATTCCAGGGGGCCTGGGCTATGGCTACACCTTC.

The chain employs TRBV28 and TRBJ2-7, with TRBD2 matching 9 bases. Germline CDR1 MDHEN, CDR2 SYDVKM. This CDR3 spans 20 amino acids. Germline trimming cut 1 base from V and 3 bases from J; bases unmatched to any gene: 19. In DNA, the CDR3 is TGTGCCAGCAGTTTATTTCCATCGGGCGGGAGGGCCTATGCGGACTACGAGCAGTACTTC. Translating gives CASSLFPSGGRAYADYEQYF. Full variable domain (missing parts from reference TRBV28 and TRBJ2-7): DVKVTQSSRYLVKRTGEKVFLECVQDMDHENMFWYRQDPGLGLRLIYFSYDVKMKEKGDIPEGYSVSREKKERFSLILESASTNQTSMYLCASSLFPSGGRAYADYEQYFGPGTRLTVT.

This clone was seen once. The chain is built from TRBV2 and TRBJ2-3, with D possibly matching TRBD2 (6 bases). The CDR3 covers 14 residues. The V gene lost 6 bases and the J gene lost 0 bases, with 10 bases spanning the gap. Germline CDR1 and CDR2: SNHLY and FYNNEI. The DNA for the CDR3 is TGTGCCAGCAGATGGGGGGATAGCACAGATACGCAGTATTTT. It is translated as CASRWGDSTDTQYF.

The rearrangement uses TRBV11-1 and TRBJ2-3; maybe TRBD1 (6 bases). V gave up 2 bases and J gave up 2 bases, with 11 bases separating them. Per germline, CDR1 SGHAT and CDR2 FQDESV (reference sequence). The CDR3 is made up of 15 amino acids. The CDR3 sequence: CASSLLQGPTDTQYF. The CDR3 DNA sequence: TGTGCCAGCAGCTTACTACAGGGCCCCACAGATACGCAGTATTTT.

With regard to this clone: At one of its ends the junction is not consistent with the germline gene, which may arise from a read error. This chain connects TRBV6-5 to TRBJ2-7; weak D call: TRBD2 (5 bases). CDR1 MNHEY and CDR2 SVGAGI come from the germline V gene. The CDR3 consists of 14 residues. CDR3 region: CAISEFAQRDEQYF. The CDR3 bases are TGTGCCATCAGTGAGTTCGCCCAGAGGGACGAGCAGTACTTC.

The V call is TRBV4-1, the J call TRBJ1-5, with a possible D match to TRBD1 (5 bases). The CDR3 runs to 17 residues. The V and J ends lost 0 bases and 0 bases respectively, with 12 bases between them. Germline V lookup: CDR1 MGHRA, CDR2 YSYEKL. Here the CDR3 reads CASSQDRGVLSNQPQHF. CDR3 bases: TGCGCCAGCAGCCAAGATCGAGGGGTTCTTAGCAATCAGCCCCAGCATTTT.

The V call is TRBV6-1, the J call TRBJ1-1; TRBD1 matches 8 bases. The CDR3 covers 13 residues. Germline V lookup: CDR1 MNHNS, CDR2 SASEGT. V lost 8 bases, J lost 0 bases, and 2 bases stayed unmatched. CDR3 protein: CASGQGLNTEAFF. The CDR3 coding sequence is TGTGCCAGCGGACAGGGCTTGAACACTGAAGCTTTCTTT.

In DNA form, the CDR3 reads TGTGCCAGCAGTTACTCCGACAGGTCCTATGGCTACACCTTC. Translation: CASSYSDRSYGYTF. The chain employs TRBV6-5 and TRBJ1-2; maybe TRBD1 (6 bases). Trimming pared 0 bases from V and 4 bases from J, leaving 9 bases between. Per germline, CDR1 MNHEY and CDR2 SVGAGI. This CDR3 comprises 14 residues.

This clone was counted once. This sequence joins TRBV12-2 and TRBJ2-7; the listed D gene, TRBD2, was not tested against the DNA. TRBV12-2 is reported as a pseudogene. The CDR3 sequence is 15 residues long. Here the CDR3 reads CASRPYSLISYEQYF. CDR3 bases: TGTGCAAGTCGCCCTTACTCACTGATTTCCTACGAGCAGTACTTC.

This clone was picked up one time. The V gene is TRBV2, the J gene TRBJ1-6; no definite D call. The length of the CDR3 is 13 residues. From germline, CDR1 is SNHLY and CDR2 FYNNEI. The germline V and J ends were trimmed by 4 bases and 9 bases, with 10 bases remaining between them. DNA of the CDR3: TGTGCCAGCAGTGGGACCGGGAGTTCACCCCTCCACTTT. Translation: CASSGTGSSPLHF.

The chain combines TRBV28 with TRBJ2-1; 9 bases are a match to TRBD1. The CDR3 extends over 15 amino acids. The junction had 5 bases not matched to a gene; V was cut back by 6 bases and J by 2 bases. The germline gives CDR1 MDHEN, CDR2 SYDVKM. This CDR3 is CASSTTGGPYNEQFF. CDR3 coding DNA: TGTGCCAGCAGCACGACAGGGGGGCCCTACAATGAGCAGTTCTTC.

This clone was found once. The genes are TRBV5-6 and TRBJ2-2; TRBD2 matches 11 bases. Germline V gene sequence: CDR1 SGHDT, CDR2 YYEEEE. The CDR3 totals 16 residues. Trimming removed 3 bases from V and 7 bases from J; junction bases left unmatched: 8. The CDR3 DNA sequence: TGTGCCAGCAGCTGGCGGACTAGCGGGTTGGGCGGGGAGCTGTTTTTT. This gives the protein CASSWRTSGLGGELFF.

This clone has only one observation. CDR3 amino acids: CATSRGEGDLAKNIQYF. The CDR3 region has the DNA TGTGCCACCAGCAGAGGGGAGGGGGACTTAGCCAAAAACATTCAGTACTTC. The genes are TRBV15 and TRBJ2-4, with D perhaps matching TRBD2 (7 bases). The CDR3 has 17 residues. The germline V gene encodes CDR1 LNHNV and CDR2 YYDKDF (reference sequence). The V and J ends lost 1 base and 0 bases respectively, with 13 bases between them.

J is TRBJ2-1 and V is TRBV5-1, with D possibly matching TRBD1 (5 bases). Germline assignment: CDR1 SGHRS and CDR2 YFSETQ. The CDR3 spans 17 residues. Between the trimmed V and J ends, which lost 1 base and 0 bases, there was a span of 14 bases. The CDR3 loop reads CASSLRTHFTSYNEQFF. CDR3 DNA: TGCGCCAGCAGCTTGAGGACACACTTTACCTCCTACAATGAGCAGTTCTTC.

This rearrangement joins TRBV4-1 to TRBJ1-3; the D is unclear. Deletions cut 0 bases from V and 0 bases from J, with 9 bases between. This CDR3 contains 16 residues. Per the germline V gene, CDR1 is MGHRA and CDR2 is YSYEKL. In DNA form, the CDR3 reads TGCGCCAGCAGCCAAGACCGACGAGGCTCTGGAAACACCATATATTTT. Protein sequence: CASSQDRRGSGNTIYF.

This chain uses TRBV29-1 with TRBJ1-1; D is unresolved. This CDR3 region has 13 residues. Trimming shortened V by 3 bases and J by 3 bases, and 11 bases separated the two germline ends. Germline assignment: CDR1 SQVTM and CDR2 ANQGSEA. As DNA, the CDR3 is TGCAGCGTTGATGGGGTAGCGGACACTGAAGCTTTCTTT. It translates to CSVDGVADTEAFF.

This clone has just one count. The chain combines TRBV11-2 with TRBJ2-7; 7 bases line up with TRBD2. Per germline, CDR1 SGHAT and CDR2 FQNNGV. Trimming at V came to 2 bases and at J to 5 bases, leaving 9 bases not matched to a gene. The CDR3 sequence is 15 residues long. CDR3: CASSLSKGGSHEQYF. DNA for the CDR3: TGTGCCAGCAGCTTATCTAAGGGAGGGTCACACGAGCAGTACTTC.

The chain carries TRBV4-2 and TRBJ1-3, with TRBD1 matching 7 bases. With V trimmed by 3 bases and J by 0 bases, 8 bases remained unmatched. Germline lookup yields CDR1 LGHNA and CDR2 YNFKEQ. The CDR3 covers 17 residues. CDR3 amino acids: CASSQGVGTVSGNTIYF. The CDR3 DNA sequence: TGTGCCAGCAGCCAGGGGGTCGGGACAGTCTCTGGAAACACCATATATTTT.

This clone occurred many times. The chain is built from TRBV7-2 and TRBJ2-5; 11 bases agree with TRBD2. Germline CDR1 SGHTA, CDR2 FQGNSA. CDR3 length: 15 residues. V lost 5 bases, J lost 5 bases, and 7 bases stayed unmatched. This CDR3 is CASSVVAGGAETQYF. The CDR3 bases are TGTGCCAGCAGCGTAGTAGCGGGAGGGGCGGAGACCCAGTACTTC.

The genes are TRBV25-1 and TRBJ2-2, with 8 positions matching TRBD1. The junction had 3 bases not matched to a gene; V was cut back by 6 bases and J by 6 bases. Per the germline V gene, CDR1 is MGHDK and CDR2 is SYGVNS. CDR3 length equals 13 residues. CDR3 DNA sequence: TGTGCCAGCAGGACAGGGGTGGCCGGGGAGCTGTTTTTT. Amino acids: CASRTGVAGELFF.

The chain uses TRBV28 and TRBJ2-5; D is unclear. Between the trimmed V and J ends, which lost 6 bases and 5 bases, there was a span of 16 bases. Germline lookup yields CDR1 MDHEN and CDR2 SYDVKM. This CDR3 comprises 14 residues. The CDR3 sequence: CASSDHGVGETQYF. CDR3 DNA sequence: TGTGCCAGCAGCGACCATGGGGTTGGGGAGACCCAGTACTTC.

This clone has only a few counts. Other DNA sequences from this sample encode an identical CDR3 as well. The rearrangement links TRBV20-1 to TRBJ2-7; possibly TRBD2 for D (6 bases). Germline CDR1 and CDR2: DFQATT and SNEGSKA (reference sequence). The CDR3 sequence is 11 residues long. The germline V and J ends were trimmed by 6 bases and 3 bases, with 9 bases remaining between them. The CDR3 region is CSAGLVYEQYF. As DNA, the CDR3 is TGCAGTGCGGGACTCGTCTACGAGCAGTACTTC.